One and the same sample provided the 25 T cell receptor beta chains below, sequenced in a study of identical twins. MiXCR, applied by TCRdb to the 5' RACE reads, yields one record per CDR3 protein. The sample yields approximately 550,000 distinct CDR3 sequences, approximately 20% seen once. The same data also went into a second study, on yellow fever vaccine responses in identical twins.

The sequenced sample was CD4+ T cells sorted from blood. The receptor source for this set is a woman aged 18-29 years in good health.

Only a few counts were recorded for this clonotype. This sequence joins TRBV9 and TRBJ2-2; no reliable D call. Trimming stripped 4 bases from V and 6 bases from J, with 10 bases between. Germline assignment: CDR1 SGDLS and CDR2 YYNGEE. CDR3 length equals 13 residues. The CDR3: CASSPQVSGELFF. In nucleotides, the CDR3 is TGTGCCAGCAGCCCTCAGGTGTCCGGGGAGCTGTTTTTT.

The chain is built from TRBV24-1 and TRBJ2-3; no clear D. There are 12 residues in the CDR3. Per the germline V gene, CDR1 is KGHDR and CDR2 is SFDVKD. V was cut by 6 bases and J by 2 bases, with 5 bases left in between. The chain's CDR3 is CATSQITDTQYF. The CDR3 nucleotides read TGTGCCACCAGTCAGATCACAGATACGCAGTATTTT.

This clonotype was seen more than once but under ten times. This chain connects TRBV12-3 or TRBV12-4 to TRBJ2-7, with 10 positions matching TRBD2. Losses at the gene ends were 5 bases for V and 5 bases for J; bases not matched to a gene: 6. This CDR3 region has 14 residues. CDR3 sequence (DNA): TGTGCCAGCAGTCAAACTAGCGGGAATAACGAGCAGTACTTC. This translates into CASSQTSGNNEQYF.

CDR3 residues: CASSSSGQGYSPLHF. The CDR3 bases are TGCGCCAGCAGCTCTTCGGGACAGGGGTATTCACCCCTCCACTTT. V gene TRBV5-1 combines with J gene TRBJ1-6; 10 bases align to TRBD1. Germline CDR1 SGHRS, CDR2 YFSETQ. The J segment lost 8 bases and the V segment lost 3 bases, leaving 5 bases of the junction unmatched. The CDR3 is 15 residues long.

CDR3 amino acids: CSASSGGSYNEQFF. The CDR3 DNA reads as TGCAGTGCTAGTTCCGGGGGCAGTTACAATGAGCAGTTCTTC. The J gene is TRBJ2-1, the V gene TRBV20-1, with D perhaps matching TRBD1 or TRBD2 (6 bases each). The V end was cut by 3 bases, the J end by 4 bases, with 13 bases between. Germline V gene sequence: CDR1 DFQATT, CDR2 SNEGSKA (reference sequence). The CDR3 extends over 14 amino acids.

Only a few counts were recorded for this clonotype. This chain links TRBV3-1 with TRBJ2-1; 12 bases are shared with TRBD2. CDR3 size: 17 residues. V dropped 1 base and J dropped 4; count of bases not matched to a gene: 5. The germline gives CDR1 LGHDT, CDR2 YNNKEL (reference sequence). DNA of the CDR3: TGTGCCAGCAGCCAAGTACTAGCGGGGGGCGTATACAATGAGCAGTTCTTC. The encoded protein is CASSQVLAGGVYNEQFF.

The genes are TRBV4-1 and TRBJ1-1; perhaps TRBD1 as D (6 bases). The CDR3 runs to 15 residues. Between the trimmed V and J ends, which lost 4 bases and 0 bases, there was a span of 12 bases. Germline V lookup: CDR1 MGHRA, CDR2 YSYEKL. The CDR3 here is CASSPRTEVNTEAFF. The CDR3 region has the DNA TGCGCCAGCAGCCCAAGGACAGAGGTGAACACTGAAGCTTTCTTT.

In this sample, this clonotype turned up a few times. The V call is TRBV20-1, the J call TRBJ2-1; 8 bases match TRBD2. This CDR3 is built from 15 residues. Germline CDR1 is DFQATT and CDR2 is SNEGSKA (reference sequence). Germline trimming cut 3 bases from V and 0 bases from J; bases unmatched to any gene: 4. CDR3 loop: CSARGLGISYNEQFF. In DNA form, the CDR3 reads TGCAGTGCTAGGGGACTAGGGATCTCCTACAATGAGCAGTTCTTC.

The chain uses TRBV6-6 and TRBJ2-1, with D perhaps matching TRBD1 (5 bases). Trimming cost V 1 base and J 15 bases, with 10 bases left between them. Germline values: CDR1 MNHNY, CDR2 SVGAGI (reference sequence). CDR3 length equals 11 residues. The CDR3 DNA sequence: TGTGCCAGCAGTTACTTGGACAAGGGGTTCTTC. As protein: CASSYLDKGFF.

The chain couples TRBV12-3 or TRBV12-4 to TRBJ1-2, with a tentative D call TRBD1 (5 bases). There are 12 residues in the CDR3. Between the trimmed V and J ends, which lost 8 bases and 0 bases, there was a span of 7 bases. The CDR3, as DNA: TGTGCCAGCCGCAGGGCTAACTATGGCTACACCTTC. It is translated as CASRRANYGYTF.

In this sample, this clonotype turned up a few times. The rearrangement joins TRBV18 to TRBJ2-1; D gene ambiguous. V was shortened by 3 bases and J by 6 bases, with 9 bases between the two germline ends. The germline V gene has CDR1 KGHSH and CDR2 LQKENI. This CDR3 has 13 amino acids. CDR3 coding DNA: TGTGCCAGCTCACCGCCGATGGCCAATGAGCAGTTCTTC. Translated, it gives CASSPPMANEQFF.

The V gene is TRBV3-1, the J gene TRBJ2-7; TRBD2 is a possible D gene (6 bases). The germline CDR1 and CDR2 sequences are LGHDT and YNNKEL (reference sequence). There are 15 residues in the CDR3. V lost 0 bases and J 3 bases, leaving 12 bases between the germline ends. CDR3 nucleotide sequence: TGTGCCAGCAGCCAAGATCCATGGAGGGACTACGAGCAGTACTTC. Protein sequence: CASSQDPWRDYEQYF.

CDR3 loop: CASSWDPPAGELFF. The CDR3 DNA is TGTGCCAGCAGTTGGGACCCCCCCGCCGGGGAGCTGTTTTTT. This chain connects TRBV6-5 to TRBJ2-2, with D possibly being TRBD1 or TRBD2 (5 bases each). Trimming took off 4 bases at V and 6 bases at J, with 12 bases between the two ends. This CDR3 has 14 residues. CDR1 is MNHEY, CDR2 SVGAGI, per germline.

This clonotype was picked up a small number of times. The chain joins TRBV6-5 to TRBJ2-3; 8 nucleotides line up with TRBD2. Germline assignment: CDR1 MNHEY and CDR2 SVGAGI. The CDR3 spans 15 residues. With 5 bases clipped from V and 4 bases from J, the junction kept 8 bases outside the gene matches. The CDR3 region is CASSILAVGADTQYF. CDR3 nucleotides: TGTGCCAGCAGTATACTAGCGGTGGGGGCAGATACGCAGTATTTT.

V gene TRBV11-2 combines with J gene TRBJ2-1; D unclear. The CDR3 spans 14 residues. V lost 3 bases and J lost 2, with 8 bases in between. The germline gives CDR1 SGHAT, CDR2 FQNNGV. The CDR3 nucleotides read TGTGCCAGCAGCTTGGGCAGTCCCTACAATGAGCAGTTCTTC. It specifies CASSLGSPYNEQFF. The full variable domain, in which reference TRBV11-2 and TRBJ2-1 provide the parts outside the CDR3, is EAGVAQSPRYKIIEKRQSVAFWCNPISGHATLYWYQQILGQGPKLLIQFQNNGVVDDSQLPKDRFSAERLKGVDSTLKIQPAKLEDSAVYLCASSLGSPYNEQFFGPGTRLTVL.

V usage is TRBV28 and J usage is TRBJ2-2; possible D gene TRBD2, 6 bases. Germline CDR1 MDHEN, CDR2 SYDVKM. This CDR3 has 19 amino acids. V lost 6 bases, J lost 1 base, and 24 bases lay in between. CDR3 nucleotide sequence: TGTGCCAGCAGCTGGGCCCTGTCACTAGCCCCAAAGAACACCGGGGAGCTGTTTTTT. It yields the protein CASSWALSLAPKNTGELFF.

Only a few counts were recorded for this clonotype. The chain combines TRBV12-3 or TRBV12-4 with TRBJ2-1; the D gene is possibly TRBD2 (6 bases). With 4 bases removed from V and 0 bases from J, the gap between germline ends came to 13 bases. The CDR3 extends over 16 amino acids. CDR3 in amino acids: CASSWGVISSYNEQFF. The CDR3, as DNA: TGTGCCAGCAGTTGGGGGGTTATAAGCTCCTACAATGAGCAGTTCTTC.

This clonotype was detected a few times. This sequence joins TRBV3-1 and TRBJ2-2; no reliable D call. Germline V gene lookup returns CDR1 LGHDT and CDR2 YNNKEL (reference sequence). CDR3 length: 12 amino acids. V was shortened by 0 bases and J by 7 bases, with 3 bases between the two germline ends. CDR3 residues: CASSQEFGELFF. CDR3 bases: TGTGCCAGCAGCCAAGAATTCGGGGAGCTGTTTTTT.

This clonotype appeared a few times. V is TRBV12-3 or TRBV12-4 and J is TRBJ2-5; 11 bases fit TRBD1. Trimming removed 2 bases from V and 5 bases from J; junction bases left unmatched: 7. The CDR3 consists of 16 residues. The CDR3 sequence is CASSLHGQGARETQYF. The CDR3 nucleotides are TGTGCCAGCAGTTTACATGGACAGGGGGCGAGGGAGACCCAGTACTTC.

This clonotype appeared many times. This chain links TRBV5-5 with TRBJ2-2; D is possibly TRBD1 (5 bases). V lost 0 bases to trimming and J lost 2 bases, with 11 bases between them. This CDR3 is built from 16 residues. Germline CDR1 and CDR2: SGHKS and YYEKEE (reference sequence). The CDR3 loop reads CASSLEAGHNTGELFF. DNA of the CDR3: TGTGCCAGCAGCTTGGAAGCAGGACATAACACCGGGGAGCTGTTTTTT.

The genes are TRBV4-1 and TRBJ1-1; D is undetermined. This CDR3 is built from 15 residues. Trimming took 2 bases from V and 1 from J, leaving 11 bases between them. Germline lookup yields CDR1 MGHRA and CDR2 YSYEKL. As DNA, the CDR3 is TGCGCCAGCAGCCAACCGACCCGGGGGAACACTGAAGCTTTCTTT. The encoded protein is CASSQPTRGNTEAFF.

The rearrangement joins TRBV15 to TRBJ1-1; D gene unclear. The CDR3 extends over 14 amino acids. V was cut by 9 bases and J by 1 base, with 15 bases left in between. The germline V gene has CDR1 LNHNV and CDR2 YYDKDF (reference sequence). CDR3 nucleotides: TGTGCCACTCAGCGAGGGCTGGAGAACACTGAAGCTTTCTTT. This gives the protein CATQRGLENTEAFF.

CDR3 nucleotides: TGTGCCAGCAGCGCAGGGGTAGATGGGGAGCAGTACTTC. Translated: CASSAGVDGEQYF. The gene calls are TRBV7-3 and TRBJ2-7; D perhaps matches TRBD1 (6 bases). V lost 5 bases, J lost 7 bases, and 15 bases lay in between. Per the germline V gene, CDR1 is SGHTA and CDR2 is FQGTGA. The CDR3 sequence is 13 residues long.

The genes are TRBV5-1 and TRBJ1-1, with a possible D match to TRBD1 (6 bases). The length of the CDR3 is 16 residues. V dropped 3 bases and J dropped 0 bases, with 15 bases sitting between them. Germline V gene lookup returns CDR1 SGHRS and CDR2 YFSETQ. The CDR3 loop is CASSWGQGRVNTEAFF. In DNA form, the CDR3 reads TGCGCCAGCAGCTGGGGGCAGGGGCGGGTGAACACTGAAGCTTTCTTT.

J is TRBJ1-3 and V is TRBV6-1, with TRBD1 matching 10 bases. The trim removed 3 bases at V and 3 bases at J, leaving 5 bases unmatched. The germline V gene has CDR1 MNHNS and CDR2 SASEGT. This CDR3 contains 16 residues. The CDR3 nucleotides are TGTGCCAGCAGTGACCAGACAGGGGGCTTTGGAAACACCATATATTTT. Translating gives CASSDQTGGFGNTIYF.